The clone carrying this TCR beta chain was found a few times. The data originate from a study of T cells in Graves' hyperthyroidism and ophthalmopathy. Germline V gives CDR1 DFQATT, CDR2 SNEGSKA (reference sequence). The CDR3 has 16 amino acids. V was cut by 1 base and J by 0 bases, with 14 bases left in between. The investigators amplified TCR beta CDR3 regions from RNA transcripts. First-round RT-PCR of the TCR CDR3 relied on the HTBI primer set. Each CDR3 protein gets one entry after TCRdb re-called the multiplex PCR reads with MiXCR. The sample shows approximately 630,000 distinct CDR3 sequences, around 15% of them seen only once. Diagnosis of hyperthyroidism was new in patients aged 18 to 65, and its duration was under 2 months.

The J gene is TRBJ2-3, the V gene TRBV20-1; D remains ambiguous. Specimen: blood. This clonotype was obtained from a woman in her twenties or thirties with Graves' hyperthyroidism. CDR3 in amino acids: CSARAMRGVSTDTQYF. CDR3 nucleotides: TGCAGTGCTAGAGCCATGCGCGGCGTCAGCACAGATACGCAGTATTTT.